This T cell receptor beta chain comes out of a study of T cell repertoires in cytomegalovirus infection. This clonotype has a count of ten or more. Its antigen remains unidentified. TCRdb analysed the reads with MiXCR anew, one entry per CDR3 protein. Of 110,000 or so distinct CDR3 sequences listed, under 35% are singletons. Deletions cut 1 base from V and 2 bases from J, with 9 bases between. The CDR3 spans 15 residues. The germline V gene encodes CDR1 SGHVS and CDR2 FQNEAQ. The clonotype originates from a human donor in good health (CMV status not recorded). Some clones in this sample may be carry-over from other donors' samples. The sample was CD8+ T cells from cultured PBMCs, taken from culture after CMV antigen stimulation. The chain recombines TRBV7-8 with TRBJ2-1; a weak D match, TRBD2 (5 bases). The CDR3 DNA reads TGTGCCAGCAGCTTAGTACCTAGCCCCTACAATGAGCAGTTCTTC. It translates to CASSLVPSPYNEQFF.